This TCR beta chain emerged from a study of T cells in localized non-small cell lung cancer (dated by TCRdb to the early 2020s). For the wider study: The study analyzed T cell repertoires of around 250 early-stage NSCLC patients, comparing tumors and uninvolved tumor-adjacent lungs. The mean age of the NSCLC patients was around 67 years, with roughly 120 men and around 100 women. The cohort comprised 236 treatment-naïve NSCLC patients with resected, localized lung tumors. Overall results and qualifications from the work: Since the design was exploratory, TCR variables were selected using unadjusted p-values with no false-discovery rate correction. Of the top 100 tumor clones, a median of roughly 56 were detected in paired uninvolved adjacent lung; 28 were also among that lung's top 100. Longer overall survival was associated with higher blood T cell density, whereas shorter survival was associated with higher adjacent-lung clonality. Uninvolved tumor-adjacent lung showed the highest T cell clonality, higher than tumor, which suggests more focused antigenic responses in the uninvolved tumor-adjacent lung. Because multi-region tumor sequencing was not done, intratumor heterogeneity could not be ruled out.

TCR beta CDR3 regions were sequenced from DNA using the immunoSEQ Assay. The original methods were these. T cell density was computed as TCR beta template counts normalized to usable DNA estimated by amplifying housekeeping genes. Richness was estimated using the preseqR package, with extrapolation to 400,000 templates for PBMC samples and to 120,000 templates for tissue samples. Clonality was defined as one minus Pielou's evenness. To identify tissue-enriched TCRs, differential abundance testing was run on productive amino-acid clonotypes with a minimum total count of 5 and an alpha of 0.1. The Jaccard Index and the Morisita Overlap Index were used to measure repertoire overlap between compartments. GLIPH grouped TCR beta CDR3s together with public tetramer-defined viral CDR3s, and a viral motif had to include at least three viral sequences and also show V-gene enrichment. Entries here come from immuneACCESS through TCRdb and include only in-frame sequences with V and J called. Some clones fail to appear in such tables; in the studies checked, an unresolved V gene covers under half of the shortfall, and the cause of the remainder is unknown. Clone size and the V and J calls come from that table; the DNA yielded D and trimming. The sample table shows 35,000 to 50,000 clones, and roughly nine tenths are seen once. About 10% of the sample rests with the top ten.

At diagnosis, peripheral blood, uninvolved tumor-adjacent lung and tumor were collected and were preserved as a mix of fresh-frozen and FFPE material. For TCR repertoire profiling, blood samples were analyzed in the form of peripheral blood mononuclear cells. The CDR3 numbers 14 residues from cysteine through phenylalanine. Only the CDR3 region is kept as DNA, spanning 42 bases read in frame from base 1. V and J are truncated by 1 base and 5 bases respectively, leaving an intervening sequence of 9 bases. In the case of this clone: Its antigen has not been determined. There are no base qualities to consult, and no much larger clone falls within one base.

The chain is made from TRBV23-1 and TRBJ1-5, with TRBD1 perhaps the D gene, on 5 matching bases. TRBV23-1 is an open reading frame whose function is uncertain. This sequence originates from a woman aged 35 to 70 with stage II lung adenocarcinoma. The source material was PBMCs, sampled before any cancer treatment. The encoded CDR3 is CASSQFQGHQPQHF. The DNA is TGCGCCAGCAGTCAATTCCAGGGCCATCAGCCCCAGCATTTT.